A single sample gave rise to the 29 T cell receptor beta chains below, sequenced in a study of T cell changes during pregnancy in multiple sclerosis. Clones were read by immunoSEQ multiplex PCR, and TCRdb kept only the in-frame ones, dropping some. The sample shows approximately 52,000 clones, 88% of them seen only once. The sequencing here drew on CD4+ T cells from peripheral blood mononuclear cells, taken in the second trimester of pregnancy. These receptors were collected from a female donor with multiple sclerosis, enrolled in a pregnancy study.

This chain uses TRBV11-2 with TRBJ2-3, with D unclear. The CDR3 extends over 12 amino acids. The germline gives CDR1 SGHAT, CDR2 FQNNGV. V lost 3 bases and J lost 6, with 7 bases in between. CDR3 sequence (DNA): TGTGCCAGCAGCTTGGTCGGGGATACGCAGTATTTT. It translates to CASSLVGDTQYF.

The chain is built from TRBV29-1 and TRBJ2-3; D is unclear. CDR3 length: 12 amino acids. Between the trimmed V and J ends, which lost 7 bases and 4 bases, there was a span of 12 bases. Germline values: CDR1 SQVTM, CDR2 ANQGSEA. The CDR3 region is CSANVGADTQYF. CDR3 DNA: TGCAGCGCGAACGTGGGCGCAGATACGCAGTATTTT.

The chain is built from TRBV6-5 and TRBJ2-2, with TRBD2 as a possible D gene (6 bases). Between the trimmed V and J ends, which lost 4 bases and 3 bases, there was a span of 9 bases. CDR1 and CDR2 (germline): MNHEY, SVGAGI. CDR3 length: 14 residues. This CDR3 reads CASSSDYYTGELFF. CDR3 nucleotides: TGTGCCAGCAGTTCGGACTATTACACCGGGGAGCTGTTTTTT.

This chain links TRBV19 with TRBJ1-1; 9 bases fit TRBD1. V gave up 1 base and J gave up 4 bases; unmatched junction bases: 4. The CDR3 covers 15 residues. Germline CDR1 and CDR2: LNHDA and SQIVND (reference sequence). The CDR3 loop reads CASSIGTGAATEAFF. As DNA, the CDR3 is TGTGCCAGTAGTATAGGGACAGGGGCGGCCACTGAAGCTTTCTTT.

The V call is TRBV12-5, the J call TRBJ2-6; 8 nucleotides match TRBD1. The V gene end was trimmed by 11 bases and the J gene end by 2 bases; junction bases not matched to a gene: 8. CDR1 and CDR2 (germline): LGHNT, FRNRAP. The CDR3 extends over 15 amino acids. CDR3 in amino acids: CAGQGRVAGANVLTF. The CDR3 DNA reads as TGTGCTGGACAGGGCAGAGTAGCTGGGGCCAACGTCCTGACTTTC.

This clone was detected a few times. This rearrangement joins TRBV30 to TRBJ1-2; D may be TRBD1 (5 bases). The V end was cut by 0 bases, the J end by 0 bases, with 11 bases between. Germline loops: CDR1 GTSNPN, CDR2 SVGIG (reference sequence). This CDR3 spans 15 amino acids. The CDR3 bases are TGTGCCTGGAGTGTAGGGGTAGGGACTAACTATGGCTACACCTTC. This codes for CAWSVGVGTNYGYTF.

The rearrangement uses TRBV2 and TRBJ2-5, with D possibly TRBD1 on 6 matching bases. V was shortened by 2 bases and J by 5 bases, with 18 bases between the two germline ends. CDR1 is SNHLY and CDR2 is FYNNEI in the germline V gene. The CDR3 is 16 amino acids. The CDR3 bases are TGTGCCAGCAGTGAATCGGCTCCTTGGGGGCACGAGACCCAGTACTTC. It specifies CASSESAPWGHETQYF.

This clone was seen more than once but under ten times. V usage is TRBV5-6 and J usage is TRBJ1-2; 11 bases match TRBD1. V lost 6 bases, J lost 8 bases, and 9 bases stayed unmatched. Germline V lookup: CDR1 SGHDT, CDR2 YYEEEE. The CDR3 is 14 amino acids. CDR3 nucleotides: TGTGCCAGCACCACGGACAGGGGGCTCGGGGGCTACACCTTC. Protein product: CASTTDRGLGGYTF.

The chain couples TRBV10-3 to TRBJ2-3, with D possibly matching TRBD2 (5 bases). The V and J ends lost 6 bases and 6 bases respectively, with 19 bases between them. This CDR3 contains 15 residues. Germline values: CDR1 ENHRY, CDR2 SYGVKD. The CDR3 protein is CAIRPFGGQGDTQYF. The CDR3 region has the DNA TGTGCCATCAGGCCTTTCGGCGGGCAAGGGGATACGCAGTATTTT.

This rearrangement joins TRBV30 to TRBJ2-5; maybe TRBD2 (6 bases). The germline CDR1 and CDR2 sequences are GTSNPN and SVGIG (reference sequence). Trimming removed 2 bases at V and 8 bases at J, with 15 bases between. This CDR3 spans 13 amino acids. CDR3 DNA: TGTGCCTGGAGTTTCTCGGGGGTTGAAACCCAGTACTTC. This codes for CAWSFSGVETQYF.

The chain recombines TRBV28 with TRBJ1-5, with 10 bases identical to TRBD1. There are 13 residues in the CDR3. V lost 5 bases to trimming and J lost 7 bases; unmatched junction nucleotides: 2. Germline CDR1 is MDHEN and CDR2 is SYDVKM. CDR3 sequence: CASSGDRGQPQHF. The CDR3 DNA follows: TGTGCCAGCAGTGGGGACAGGGGACAGCCCCAGCATTTT.

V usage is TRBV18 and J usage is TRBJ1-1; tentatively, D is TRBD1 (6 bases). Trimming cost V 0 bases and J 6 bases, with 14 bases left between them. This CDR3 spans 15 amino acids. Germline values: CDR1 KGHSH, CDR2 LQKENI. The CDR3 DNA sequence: TGTGCCAGCTCACCACCCGCAGGGGCGGGCGCTGAAGCTTTCTTT. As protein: CASSPPAGAGAEAFF. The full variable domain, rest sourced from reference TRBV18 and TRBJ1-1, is NAGVMQNPRHLVRRRGQEARLRCSPMKGHSHVYWYRQLPEEGLKFMVYLQKENIIDESGMPKERFSAEFPKEGPSILRIQQVVRGDSAAYFCASSPPAGAGAEAFFGQGTRLTVV.

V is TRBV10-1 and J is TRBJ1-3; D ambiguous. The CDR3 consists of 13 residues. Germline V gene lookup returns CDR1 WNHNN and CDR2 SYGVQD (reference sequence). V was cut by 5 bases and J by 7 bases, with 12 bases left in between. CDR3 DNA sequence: TGCGCCAGCAGTCCCAACTCGTGGAACACCATATATTTT. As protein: CASSPNSWNTIYF.

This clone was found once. The CDR3 loop reads CACIREGGEKLFF. The DNA of the CDR3 is TGTGCCTGCATTAGGGAAGGGGGTGAAAAACTGTTTTTT. The chain carries TRBV2 and TRBJ1-4, with D perhaps matching TRBD1 (6 bases). In germline, CDR1 is SNHLY, CDR2 FYNNEI. The CDR3 loop spans 13 amino acids. The V end was cut by 11 bases, the J end by 7 bases, with 17 bases between.

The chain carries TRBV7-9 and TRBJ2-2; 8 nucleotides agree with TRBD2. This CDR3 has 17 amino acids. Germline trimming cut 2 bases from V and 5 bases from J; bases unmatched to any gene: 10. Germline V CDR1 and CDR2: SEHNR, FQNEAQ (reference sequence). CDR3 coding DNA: TGTGCCAGCAGCTTATCAGCGGGAGAAAGGGGTACCGGGGAGCTGTTTTTT. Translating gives CASSLSAGERGTGELFF.

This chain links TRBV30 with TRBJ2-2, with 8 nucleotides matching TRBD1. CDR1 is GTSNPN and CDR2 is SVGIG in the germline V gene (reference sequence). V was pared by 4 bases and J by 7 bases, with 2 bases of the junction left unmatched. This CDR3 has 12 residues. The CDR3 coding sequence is TGTGCCTGGAAGACAGGGGTCGGGGAGCTGTTTTTT. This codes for CAWKTGVGELFF.

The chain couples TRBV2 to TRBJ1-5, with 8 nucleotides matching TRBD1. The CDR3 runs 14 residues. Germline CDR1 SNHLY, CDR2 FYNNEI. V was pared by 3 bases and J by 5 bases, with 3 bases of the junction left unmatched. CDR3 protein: CASSEVTGDQPQHF. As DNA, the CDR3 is TGTGCCAGCAGTGAGGTGACAGGGGATCAGCCCCAGCATTTT.

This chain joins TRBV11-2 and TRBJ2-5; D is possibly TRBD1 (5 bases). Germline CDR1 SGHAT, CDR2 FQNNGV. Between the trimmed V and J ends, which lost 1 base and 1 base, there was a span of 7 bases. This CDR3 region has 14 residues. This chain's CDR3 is CASSLVDSQETQYF. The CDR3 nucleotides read TGTGCCAGCAGCTTAGTAGACAGCCAAGAGACCCAGTACTTC.

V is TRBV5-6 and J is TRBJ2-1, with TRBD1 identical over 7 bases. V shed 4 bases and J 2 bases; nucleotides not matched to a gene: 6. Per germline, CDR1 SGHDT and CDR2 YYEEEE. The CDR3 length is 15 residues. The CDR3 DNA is TGTGCCAGCAGCCGATGGGACAGAACCTACAATGAGCAGTTCTTC. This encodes CASSRWDRTYNEQFF.

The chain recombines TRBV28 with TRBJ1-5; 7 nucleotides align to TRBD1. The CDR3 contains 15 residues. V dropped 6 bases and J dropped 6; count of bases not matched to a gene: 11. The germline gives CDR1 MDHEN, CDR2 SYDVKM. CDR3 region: CASSSWGPGGQPQHF. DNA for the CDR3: TGTGCCAGCAGCTCCTGGGGGCCAGGGGGTCAGCCCCAGCATTTT.

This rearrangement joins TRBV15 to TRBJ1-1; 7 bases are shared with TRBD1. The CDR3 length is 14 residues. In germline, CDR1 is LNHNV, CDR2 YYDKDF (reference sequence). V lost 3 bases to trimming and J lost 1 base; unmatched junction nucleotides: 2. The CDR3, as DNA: TGTGCCACCAGCAGTAGGACAGGGAACACTGAAGCTTTCTTT. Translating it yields CATSSRTGNTEAFF.

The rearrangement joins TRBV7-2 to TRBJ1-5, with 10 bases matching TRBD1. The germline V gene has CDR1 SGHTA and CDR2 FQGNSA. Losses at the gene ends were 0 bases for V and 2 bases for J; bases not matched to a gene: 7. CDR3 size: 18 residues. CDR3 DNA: TGTGCCAGCAGCTTAGCGGGACAGGGGTCGGGGGGCAATCAGCCCCAGCATTTT. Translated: CASSLAGQGSGGNQPQHF. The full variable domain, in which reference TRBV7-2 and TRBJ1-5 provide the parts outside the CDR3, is GAGVSQSPSNKVTEKGKDVELRCDPISGHTALYWYRQSLGQGLEFLIYFQGNSAPDKSGLPSDRFSAERTGGSVSTLTIQRTQQEDSAVYLCASSLAGQGSGGNQPQHFGDGTRLSIL.

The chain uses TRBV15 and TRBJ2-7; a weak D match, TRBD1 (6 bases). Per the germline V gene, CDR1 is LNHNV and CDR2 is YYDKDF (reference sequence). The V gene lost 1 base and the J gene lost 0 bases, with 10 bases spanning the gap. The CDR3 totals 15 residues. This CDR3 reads CATSRVKGGSYEQYF. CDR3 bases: TGTGCCACCAGCAGAGTAAAAGGGGGCTCCTACGAGCAGTACTTC.

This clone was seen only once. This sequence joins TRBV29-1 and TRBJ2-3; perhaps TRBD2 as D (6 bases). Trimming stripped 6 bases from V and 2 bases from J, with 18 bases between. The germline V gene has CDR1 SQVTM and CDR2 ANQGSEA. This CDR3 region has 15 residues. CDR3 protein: CSVGTGEGFTDTQYF. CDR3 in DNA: TGCAGCGTGGGGACTGGCGAGGGATTCACAGATACGCAGTATTTT.

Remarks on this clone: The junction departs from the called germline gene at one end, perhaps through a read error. Written as DNA, the CDR3 is TGTGCTAGCACCCCGGGAGGGAGAGAGACCCAGTACTTC. Translated, it gives CASTPGGRETQYF. The rearrangement joins TRBV7-7 to TRBJ2-5, with 8 positions matching TRBD2. Germline V CDR1 and CDR2: SSHAT, FNYEAQ (reference sequence). The CDR3 is 13 amino acids.

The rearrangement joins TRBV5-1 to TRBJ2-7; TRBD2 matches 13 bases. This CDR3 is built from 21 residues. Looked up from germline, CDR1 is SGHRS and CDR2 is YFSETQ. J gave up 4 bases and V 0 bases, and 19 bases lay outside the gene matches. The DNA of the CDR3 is TGCGCCAGCAGCTTGGCCGCGAAAATCACTAGCGGGAGGGCCAATGCGTACGAGCAGTACTTC. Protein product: CASSLAAKITSGRANAYEQYF.

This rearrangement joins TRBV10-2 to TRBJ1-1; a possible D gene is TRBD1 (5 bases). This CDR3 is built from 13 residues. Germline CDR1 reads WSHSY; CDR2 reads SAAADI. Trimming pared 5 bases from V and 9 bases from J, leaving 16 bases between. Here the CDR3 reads CASSRQGSSKAFF. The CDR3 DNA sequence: TGCGCCAGCAGTAGGCAGGGATCCTCTAAAGCTTTCTTT.

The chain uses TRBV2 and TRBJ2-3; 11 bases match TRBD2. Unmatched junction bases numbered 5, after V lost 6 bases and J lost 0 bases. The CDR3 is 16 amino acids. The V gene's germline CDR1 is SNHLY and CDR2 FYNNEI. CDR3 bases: TGTGCCAGCAGGAAGGGACTAGCGGCTAGCACAGATACGCAGTATTTT. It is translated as CASRKGLAASTDTQYF.

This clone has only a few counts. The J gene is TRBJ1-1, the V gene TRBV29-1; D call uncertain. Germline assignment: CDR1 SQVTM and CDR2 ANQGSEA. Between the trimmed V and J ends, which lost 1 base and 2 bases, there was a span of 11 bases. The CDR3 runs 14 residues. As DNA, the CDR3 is TGCAGCGTTGAAGTCCAGCGACCCAACACTGAAGCTTTCTTT. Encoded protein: CSVEVQRPNTEAFF.